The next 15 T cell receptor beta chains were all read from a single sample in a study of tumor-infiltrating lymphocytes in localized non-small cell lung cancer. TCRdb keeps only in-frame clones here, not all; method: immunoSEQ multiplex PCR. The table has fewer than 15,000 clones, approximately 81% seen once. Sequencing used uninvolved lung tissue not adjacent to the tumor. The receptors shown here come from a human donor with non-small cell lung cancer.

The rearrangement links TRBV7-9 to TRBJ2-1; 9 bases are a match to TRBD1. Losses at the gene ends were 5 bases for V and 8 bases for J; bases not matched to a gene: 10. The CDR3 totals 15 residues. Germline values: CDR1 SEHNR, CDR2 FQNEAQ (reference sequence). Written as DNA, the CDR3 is TGTGCCAGCAGCCCACCGGGACAGGGAGGCGATGAGCAGTTCTTC. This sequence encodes CASSPPGQGGDEQFF.

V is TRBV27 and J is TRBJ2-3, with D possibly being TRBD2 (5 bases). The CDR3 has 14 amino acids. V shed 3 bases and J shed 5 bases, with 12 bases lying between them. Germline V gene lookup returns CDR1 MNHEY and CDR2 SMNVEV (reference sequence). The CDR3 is CASSFQRRGDTQYF. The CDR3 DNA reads TGTGCCAGCAGTTTCCAAAGACGGGGAGATACGCAGTATTTT.

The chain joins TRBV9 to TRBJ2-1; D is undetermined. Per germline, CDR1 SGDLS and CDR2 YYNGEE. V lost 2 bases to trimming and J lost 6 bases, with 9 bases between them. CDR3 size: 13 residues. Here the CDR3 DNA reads TGTGCCAGCAGCGTGGTCAGCTCCAATGAGCAGTTCTTC. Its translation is CASSVVSSNEQFF.

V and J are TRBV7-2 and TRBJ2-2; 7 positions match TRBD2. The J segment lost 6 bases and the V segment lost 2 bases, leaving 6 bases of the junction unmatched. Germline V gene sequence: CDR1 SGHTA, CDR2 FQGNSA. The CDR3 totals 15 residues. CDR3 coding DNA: TGTGCCAGCAGCTTACTCGGGGCGGGGGCCGGGGAGCTGTTTTTT. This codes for CASSLLGAGAGELFF. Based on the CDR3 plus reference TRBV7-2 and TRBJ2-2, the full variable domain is GAGVSQSPSNKVTEKGKDVELRCDPISGHTALYWYRQSLGQGLEFLIYFQGNSAPDKSGLPSDRFSAERTGGSVSTLTIQRTQQEDSAVYLCASSLLGAGAGELFFGEGSRLTVL.

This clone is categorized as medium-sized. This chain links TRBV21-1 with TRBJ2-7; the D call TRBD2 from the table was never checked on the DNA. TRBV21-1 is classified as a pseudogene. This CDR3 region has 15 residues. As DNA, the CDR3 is TGTGCCAGCAGCAAAGCTCTAGCGGGAGAACGCGAGCAGTACTTC. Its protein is CASSKALAGEREQYF.

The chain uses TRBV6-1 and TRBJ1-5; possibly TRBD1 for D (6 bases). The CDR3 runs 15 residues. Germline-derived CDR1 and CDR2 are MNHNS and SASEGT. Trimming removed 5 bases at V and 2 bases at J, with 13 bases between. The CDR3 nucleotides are TGTGCCAGCAGTCACACAGGGCTTGGCAATCAGCCCCAGCATTTT. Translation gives CASSHTGLGNQPQHF.

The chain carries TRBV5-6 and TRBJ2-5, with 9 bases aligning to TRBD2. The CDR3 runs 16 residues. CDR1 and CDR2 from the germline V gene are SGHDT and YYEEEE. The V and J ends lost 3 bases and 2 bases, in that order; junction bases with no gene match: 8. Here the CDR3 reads CASSSPSRGGQETQYF. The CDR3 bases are TGTGCCAGCAGCTCCCCGTCGCGGGGGGGTCAAGAGACCCAGTACTTC.

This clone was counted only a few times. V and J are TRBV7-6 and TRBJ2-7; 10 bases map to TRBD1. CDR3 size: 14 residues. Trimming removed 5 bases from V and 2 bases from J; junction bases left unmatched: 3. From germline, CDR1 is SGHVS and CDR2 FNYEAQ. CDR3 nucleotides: TGTGCCAGCAGCCCCGGGACAGGGGCCTACGAGCAGTACTTC. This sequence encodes CASSPGTGAYEQYF.

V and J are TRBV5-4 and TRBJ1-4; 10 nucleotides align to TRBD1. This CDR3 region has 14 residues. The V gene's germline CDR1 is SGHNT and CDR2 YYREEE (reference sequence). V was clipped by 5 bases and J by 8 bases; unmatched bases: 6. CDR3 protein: CASSPRDRGEKLFF. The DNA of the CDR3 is TGTGCCAGCAGTCCCCGGGACAGGGGAGAAAAACTGTTTTTT.

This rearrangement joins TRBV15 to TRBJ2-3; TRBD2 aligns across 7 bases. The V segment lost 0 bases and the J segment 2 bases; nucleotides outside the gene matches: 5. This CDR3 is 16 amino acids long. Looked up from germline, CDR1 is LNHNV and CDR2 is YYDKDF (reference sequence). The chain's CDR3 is CATSRDPAGVTDTQYF. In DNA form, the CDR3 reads TGTGCCACCAGCAGAGATCCCGCGGGAGTCACAGATACGCAGTATTTT.

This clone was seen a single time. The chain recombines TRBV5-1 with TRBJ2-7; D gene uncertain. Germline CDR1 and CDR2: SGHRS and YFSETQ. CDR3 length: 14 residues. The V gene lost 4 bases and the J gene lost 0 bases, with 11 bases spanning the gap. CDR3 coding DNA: TGCGCCAGCAGCCTTGAACTCAACTCCTACGAGCAGTACTTC. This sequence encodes CASSLELNSYEQYF.

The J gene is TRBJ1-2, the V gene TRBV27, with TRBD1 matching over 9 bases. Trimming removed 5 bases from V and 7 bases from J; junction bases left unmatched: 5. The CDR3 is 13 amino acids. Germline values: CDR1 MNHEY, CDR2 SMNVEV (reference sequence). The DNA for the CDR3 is TGTGCCAGCAGTCGGGACAGGGCCTCTGGCTACACCTTC. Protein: CASSRDRASGYTF.

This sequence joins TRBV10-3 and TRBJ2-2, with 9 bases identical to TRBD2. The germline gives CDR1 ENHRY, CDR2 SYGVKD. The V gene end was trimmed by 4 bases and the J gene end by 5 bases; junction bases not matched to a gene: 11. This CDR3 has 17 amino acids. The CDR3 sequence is CAISGGSGSFDTGELFF. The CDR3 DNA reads TGTGCCATCAGTGGTGGTAGCGGGAGCTTTGATACCGGGGAGCTGTTTTTT.

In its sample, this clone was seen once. Written as DNA, the CDR3 is TGTGCCAGCAGTTACAGGGGTTCGGGTGAGCAGTTCTTC. This sequence encodes CASSYRGSGEQFF. This rearrangement joins TRBV6-5 to TRBJ2-1, with D tentatively TRBD1 (5 bases). The CDR3 covers 13 residues. Germline-derived CDR1 and CDR2 are MNHEY and SVGAGI. V dropped 2 bases and J dropped 9 bases, with 11 bases sitting between them.

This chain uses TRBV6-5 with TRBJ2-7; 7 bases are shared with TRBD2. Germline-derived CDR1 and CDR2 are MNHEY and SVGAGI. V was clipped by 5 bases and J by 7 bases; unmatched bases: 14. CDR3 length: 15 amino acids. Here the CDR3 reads CASSARGVSPEEQYF. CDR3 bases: TGTGCCAGCAGTGCACGGGGGGTATCTCCGGAGGAGCAGTACTTC.